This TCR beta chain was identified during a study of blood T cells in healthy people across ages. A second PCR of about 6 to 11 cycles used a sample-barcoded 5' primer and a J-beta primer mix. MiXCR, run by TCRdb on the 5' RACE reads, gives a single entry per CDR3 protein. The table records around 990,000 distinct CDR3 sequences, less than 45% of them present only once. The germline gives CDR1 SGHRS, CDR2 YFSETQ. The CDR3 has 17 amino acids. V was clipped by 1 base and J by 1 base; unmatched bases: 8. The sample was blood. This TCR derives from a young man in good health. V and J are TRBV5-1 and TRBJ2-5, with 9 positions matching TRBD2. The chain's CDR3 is CASSLLAAGGPQETQYF. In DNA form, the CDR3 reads TGCGCCAGCAGCTTGTTGGCCGCGGGGGGGCCCCAAGAGACCCAGTACTTC.